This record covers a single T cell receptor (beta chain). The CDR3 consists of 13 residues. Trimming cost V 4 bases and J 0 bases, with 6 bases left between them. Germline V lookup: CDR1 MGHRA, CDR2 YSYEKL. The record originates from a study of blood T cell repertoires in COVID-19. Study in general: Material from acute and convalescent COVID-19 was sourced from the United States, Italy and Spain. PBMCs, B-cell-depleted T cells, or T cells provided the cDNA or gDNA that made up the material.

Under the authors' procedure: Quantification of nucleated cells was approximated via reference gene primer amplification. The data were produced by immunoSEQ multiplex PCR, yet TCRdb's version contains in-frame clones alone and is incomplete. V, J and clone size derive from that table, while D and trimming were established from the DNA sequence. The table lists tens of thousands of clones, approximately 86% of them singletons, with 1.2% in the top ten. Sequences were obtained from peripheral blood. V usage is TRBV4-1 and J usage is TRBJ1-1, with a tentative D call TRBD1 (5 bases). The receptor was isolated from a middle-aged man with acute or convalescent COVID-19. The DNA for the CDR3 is TGCGCCAGCAGCCGACAGCTGAACACTGAAGCTTTCTTT. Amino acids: CASSRQLNTEAFF.